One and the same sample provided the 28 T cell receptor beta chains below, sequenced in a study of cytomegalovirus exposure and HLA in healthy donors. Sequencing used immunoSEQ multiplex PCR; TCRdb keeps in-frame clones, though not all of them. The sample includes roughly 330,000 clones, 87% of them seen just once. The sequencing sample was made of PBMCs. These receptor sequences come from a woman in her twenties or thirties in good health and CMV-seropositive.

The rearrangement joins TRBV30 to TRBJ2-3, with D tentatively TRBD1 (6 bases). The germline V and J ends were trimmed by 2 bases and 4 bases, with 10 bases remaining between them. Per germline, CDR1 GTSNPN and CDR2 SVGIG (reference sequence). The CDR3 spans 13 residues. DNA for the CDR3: TGTGCCTGGAGTTCGGACAGTCCAGATACGCAGTATTTT. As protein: CAWSSDSPDTQYF.

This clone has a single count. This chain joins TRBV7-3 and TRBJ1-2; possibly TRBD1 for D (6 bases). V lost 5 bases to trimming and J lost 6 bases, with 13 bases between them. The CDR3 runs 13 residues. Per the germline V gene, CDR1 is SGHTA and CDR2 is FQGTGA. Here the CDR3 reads CASSPRQADGYTF. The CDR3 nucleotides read TGTGCCAGCAGCCCGCGACAGGCTGATGGCTACACCTTC. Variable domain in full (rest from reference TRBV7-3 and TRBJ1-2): GAGVSQTPSNKVTEKGKYVELRCDPISGHTALYWYRQSLGQGPEFLIYFQGTGAADDSGLPNDRFFAVRPEGSVSTLKIQRTERGDSAVYLCASSPRQADGYTFGSGTRLTVV.

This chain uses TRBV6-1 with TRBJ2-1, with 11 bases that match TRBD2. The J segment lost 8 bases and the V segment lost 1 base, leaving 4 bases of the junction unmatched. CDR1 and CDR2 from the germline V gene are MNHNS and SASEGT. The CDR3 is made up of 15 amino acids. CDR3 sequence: CASSEGTSGSYEQFF. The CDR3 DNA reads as TGTGCCAGCAGTGAAGGTACTAGCGGGAGCTATGAGCAGTTCTTC.

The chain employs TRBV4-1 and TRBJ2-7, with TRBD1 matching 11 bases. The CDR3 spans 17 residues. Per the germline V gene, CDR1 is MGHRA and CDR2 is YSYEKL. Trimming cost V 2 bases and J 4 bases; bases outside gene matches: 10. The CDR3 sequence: CASSQPRDRGNPYEQYF. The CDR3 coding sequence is TGCGCCAGCAGCCAACCTAGGGACAGGGGGAATCCTTACGAGCAGTACTTC.

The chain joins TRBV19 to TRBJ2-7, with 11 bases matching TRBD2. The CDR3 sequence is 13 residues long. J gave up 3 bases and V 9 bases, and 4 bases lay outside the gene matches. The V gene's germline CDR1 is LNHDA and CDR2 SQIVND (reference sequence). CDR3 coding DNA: TGTGCCAGCACCGGGACTAGCGGCTACGAGCAGTACTTC. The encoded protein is CASTGTSGYEQYF.

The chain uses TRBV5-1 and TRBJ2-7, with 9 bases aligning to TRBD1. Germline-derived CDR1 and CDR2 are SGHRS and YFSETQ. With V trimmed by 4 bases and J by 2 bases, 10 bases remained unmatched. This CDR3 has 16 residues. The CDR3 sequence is CASSVAPGQGPYEQYF. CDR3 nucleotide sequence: TGCGCCAGCAGCGTCGCTCCGGGACAGGGCCCCTACGAGCAGTACTTC.

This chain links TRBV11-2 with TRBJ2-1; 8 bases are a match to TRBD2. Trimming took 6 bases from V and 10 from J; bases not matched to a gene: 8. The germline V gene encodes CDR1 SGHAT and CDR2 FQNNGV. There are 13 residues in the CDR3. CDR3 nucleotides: TGTGCCAGCAGTCAGACGGGGGGGTCGGAGCAGTTCTTC. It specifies CASSQTGGSEQFF.

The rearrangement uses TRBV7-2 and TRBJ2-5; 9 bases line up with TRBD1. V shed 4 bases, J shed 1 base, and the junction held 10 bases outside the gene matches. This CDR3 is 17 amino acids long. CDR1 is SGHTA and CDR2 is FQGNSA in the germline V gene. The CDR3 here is CASSSGTGGRGQETQYF. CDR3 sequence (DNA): TGTGCCAGCAGCTCCGGCACAGGGGGCCGTGGCCAAGAGACCCAGTACTTC.

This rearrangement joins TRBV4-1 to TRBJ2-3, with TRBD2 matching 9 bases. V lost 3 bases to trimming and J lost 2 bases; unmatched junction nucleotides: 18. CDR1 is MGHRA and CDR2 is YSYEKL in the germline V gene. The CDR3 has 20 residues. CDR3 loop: CASSQVIGGAGGRNTDTQYF. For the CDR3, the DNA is TGCGCCAGCAGCCAGGTGATAGGGGGCGCGGGGGGGAGGAACACAGATACGCAGTATTTT.

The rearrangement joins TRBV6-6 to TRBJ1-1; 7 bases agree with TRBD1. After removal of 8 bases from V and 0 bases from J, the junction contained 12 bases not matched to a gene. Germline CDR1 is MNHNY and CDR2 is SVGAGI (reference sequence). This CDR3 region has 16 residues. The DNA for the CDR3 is TGTGCCAGCGGATGGGACAGCGCGGAATTGAACACTGAAGCTTTCTTT. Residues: CASGWDSAELNTEAFF.

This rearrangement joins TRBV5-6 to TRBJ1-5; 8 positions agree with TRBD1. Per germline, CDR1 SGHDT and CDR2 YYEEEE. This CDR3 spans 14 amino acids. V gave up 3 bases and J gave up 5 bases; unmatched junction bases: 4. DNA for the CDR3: TGTGCCAGCAGCTCCGGACAGGGCTATCAGCCCCAGCATTTT. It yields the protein CASSSGQGYQPQHF.

The CDR3 DNA reads TGTGCCAGCAGCGGGACAGACTATGGCTACACCTTC. Translated: CASSGTDYGYTF. The chain carries TRBV11-1 and TRBJ1-2, with TRBD1 matching 7 bases. This CDR3 has 12 residues. Germline V CDR1 and CDR2: SGHAT, FQDESV (reference sequence). V dropped 5 bases and J dropped 3; count of bases not matched to a gene: 0.

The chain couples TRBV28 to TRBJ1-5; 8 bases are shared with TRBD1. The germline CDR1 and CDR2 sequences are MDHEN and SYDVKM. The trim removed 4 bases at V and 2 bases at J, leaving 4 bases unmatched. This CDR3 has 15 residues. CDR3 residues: CASSYPTGGNQPQHF. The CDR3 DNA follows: TGTGCCAGCAGTTACCCGACAGGGGGCAATCAGCCCCAGCATTTT.

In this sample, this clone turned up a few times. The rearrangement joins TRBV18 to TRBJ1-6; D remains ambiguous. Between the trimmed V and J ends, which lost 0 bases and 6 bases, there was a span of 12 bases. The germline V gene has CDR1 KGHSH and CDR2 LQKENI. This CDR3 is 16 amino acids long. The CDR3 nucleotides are TGTGCCAGCTCACCACCCGGGATTCCACTTAATTCACCCCTCCACTTT. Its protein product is CASSPPGIPLNSPLHF.

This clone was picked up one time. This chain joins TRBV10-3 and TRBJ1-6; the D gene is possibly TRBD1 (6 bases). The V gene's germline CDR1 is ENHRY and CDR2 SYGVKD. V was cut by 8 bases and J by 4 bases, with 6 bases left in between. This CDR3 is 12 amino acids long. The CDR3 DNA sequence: TGTGCCATCGGACAGTATAATTCACCCCTCCACTTT. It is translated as CAIGQYNSPLHF.

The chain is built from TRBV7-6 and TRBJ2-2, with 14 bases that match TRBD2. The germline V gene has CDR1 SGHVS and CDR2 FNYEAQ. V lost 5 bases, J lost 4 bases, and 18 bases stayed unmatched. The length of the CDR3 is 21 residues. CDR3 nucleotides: TGTGCCAGCAGCCAACACCCTGGATCGACTAGCGGGAGGGCGGGCACCGGGGAGCTGTTTTTT. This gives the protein CASSQHPGSTSGRAGTGELFF.

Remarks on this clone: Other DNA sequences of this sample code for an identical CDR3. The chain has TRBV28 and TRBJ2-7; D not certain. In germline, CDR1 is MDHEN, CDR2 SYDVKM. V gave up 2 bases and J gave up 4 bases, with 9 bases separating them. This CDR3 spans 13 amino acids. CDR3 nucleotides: TGTGCCAGCAGTTTAGGTTCCGGATACGAGCAGTACTTC. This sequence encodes CASSLGSGYEQYF.

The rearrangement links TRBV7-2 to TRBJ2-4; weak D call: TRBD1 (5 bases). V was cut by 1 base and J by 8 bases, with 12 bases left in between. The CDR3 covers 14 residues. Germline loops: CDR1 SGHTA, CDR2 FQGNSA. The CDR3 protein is CASSLGVPRDIQYF. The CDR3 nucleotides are TGTGCCAGCAGCTTAGGGGTCCCCAGGGACATTCAGTACTTC.

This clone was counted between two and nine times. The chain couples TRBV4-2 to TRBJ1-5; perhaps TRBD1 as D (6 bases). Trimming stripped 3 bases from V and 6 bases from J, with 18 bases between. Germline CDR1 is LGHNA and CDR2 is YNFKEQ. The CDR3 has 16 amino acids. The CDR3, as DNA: TGTGCCAGCAGCCAGCTGGGAGACAGGAGCGGTCAGCCCCAGCATTTT. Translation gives CASSQLGDRSGQPQHF.

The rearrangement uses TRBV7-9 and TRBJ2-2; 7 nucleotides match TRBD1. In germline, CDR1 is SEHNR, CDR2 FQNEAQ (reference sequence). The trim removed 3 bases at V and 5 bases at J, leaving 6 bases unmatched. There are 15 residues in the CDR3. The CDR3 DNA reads TGTGCCAGCAGCTTCACAGGGGATATAACCGGGGAGCTGTTTTTT. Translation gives CASSFTGDITGELFF. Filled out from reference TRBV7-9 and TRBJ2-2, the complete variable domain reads DTGVSQNPRHKITKRGQNVTFRCDPISEHNRLYWYRQTLGQGPEFLTYFQNEAQLEKSRLLSDRFSAERPKGSFSTLEIQRTEQGDSAMYLCASSFTGDITGELFFGEGSRLTVL.

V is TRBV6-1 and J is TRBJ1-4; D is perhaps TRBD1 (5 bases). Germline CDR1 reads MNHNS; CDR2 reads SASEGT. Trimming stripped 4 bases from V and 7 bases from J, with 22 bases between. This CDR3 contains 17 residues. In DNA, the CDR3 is TGTGCCAGCAGTGCCCAACTCCGCCAGGGTGGCGGTGAAAAACTGTTTTTT. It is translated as CASSAQLRQGGGEKLFF.

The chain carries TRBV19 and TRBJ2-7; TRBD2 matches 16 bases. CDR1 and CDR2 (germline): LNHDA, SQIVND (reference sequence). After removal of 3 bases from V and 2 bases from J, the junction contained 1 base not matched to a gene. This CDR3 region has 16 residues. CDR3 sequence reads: CASSMGLAGGAYEQYF. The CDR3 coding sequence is TGTGCCAGTAGTATGGGACTAGCGGGGGGGGCCTACGAGCAGTACTTC.

The CDR3 is CASSLYPSMSSGGGNEQFF. The CDR3 DNA follows: TGTGCCAGCAGTTTATACCCCTCGATGAGTAGCGGAGGCGGGAATGAGCAGTTCTTC. The chain recombines TRBV28 with TRBJ2-1; TRBD2 is a possible D gene (6 bases). With 1 base removed from V and 7 bases from J, the gap between germline ends came to 26 bases. CDR1 and CDR2 from the germline V gene are MDHEN and SYDVKM. This CDR3 spans 19 amino acids.

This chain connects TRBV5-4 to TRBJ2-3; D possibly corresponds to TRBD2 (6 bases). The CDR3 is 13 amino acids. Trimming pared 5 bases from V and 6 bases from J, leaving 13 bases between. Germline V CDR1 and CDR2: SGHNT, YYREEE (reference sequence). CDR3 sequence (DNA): TGTGCCAGCAGTGGGACTTGGAGGGATACGCAGTATTTT. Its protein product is CASSGTWRDTQYF.

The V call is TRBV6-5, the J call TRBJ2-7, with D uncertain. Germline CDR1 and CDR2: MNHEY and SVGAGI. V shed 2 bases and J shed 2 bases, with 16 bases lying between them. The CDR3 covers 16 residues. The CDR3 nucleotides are TGTGCCAGCAGTTACGCCCCGGGCGCCCCGGCCTACGAGCAGTACTTC. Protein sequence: CASSYAPGAPAYEQYF.

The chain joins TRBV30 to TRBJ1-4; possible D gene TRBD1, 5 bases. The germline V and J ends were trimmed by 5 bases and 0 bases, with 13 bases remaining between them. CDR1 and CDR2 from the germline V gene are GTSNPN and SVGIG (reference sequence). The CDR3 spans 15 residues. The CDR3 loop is CAWSRGLATNEKLFF. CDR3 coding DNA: TGTGCCTGGTCTCGGGGCCTTGCAACTAATGAAAAACTGTTTTTT.

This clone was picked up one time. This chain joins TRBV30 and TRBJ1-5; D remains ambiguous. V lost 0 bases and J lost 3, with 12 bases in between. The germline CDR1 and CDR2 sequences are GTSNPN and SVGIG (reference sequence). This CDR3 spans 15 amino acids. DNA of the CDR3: TGTGCCTGGAGTGTGCGGATGGGGTCCAATCAGCCCCAGCATTTT. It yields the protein CAWSVRMGSNQPQHF.

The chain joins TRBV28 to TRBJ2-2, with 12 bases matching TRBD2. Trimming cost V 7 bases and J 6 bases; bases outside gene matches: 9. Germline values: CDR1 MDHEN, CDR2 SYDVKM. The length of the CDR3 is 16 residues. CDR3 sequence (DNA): TGTGCCAGCACATCCACCGGGACTAGCGGGTCCGGGGAGCTGTTTTTT. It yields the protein CASTSTGTSGSGELFF. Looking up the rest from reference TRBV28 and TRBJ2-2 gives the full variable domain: DVKVTQSSRYLVKRTGEKVFLECVQDMDHENMFWYRQDPGLGLRLIYFSYDVKMKEKGDIPEGYSVSREKKERFSLILESASTNQTSMYLCASTSTGTSGSGELFFGEGSRLTVL.